This T cell receptor (beta chain) was profiled in a study of Ad26.COV2.S vaccination and SARS-CoV-2 variants. Findings of the study overall: A substantial breadth of spike-specific CD8+ and CD4+ T cell responses after vaccination has been reported. Vaccine and placebo recipients had similar non-spike TCR breadth. In TCR breadth and depth analyses, total T cell responses may have been underestimated.

Per the germline V gene, CDR1 is SGDLS and CDR2 is YYNGEE. Trimming took 0 bases from V and 5 from J, leaving 17 bases between them. The CDR3 has 16 amino acids. A note on this clone: The target antigen is unknown.

Only in-frame clones appear in the TCRdb table, and some are missing; sequencing was by immunoSEQ multiplex PCR. The table records 150,000 to 200,000 clones, about 83% of them present only once. Sequenced material: peripheral blood, taken after recovery from COVID-19. The receptor was derived from a human donor who had recovered from COVID-19. The V call is TRBV9, the J call TRBJ2-5; D might be TRBD1 (6 bases). The chain's CDR3 is CASSVGSGPTGETQYF. The DNA for the CDR3 is TGTGCCAGCAGCGTAGGATCCGGGCCTACAGGGGAGACCCAGTACTTC.